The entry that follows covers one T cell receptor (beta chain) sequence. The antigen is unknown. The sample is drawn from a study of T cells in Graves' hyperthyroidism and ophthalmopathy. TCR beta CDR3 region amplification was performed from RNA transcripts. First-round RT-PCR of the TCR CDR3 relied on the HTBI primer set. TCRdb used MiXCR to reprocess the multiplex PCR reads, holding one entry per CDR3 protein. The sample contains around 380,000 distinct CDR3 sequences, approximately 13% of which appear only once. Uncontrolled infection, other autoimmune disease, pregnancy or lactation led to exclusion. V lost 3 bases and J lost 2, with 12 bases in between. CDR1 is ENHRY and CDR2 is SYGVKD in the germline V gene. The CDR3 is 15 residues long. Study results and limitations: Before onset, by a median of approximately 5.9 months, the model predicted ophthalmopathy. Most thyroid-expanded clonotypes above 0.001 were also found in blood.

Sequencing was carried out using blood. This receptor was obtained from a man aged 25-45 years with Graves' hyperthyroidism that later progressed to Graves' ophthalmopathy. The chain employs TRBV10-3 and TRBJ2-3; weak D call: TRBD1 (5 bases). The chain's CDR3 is CAISDGADPTDTQYF. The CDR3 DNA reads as TGTGCCATCAGTGATGGGGCAGACCCCACAGATACGCAGTATTTT.